This section outlines one T cell receptor (beta chain) sequence together with its context. The sample originates from a study of T cell changes during pregnancy in multiple sclerosis. The V gene end was trimmed by 4 bases and the J gene end by 7 bases; junction bases not matched to a gene: 4. This CDR3 is 12 amino acids long. Germline values: CDR1 GTSNPN, CDR2 SVGIG (reference sequence). Generated by immunoSEQ multiplex PCR, the TCRdb table keeps only in-frame clones and is missing some. The sample includes about 59,000 clones, roughly 93% seen only once; the top ten take 1% to 1.5%. The starting material was peripheral blood, obtained in the second trimester of pregnancy. The TCR originated in a female donor with multiple sclerosis, enrolled in a pregnancy study. V is TRBV30 and J is TRBJ1-2; 9 nucleotides align to TRBD1. This CDR3 is CAWMTGGLGYTF. CDR3 coding DNA: TGTGCCTGGATGACAGGGGGGCTTGGCTACACCTTC. Complete variable domain (other parts from reference TRBV30 and TRBJ1-2): SQTIHQWPATLVQPVGSPLSLECTVEGTSNPNLYWYRQAAGRGLQLLFYSVGIGQISSEVPQNLSASRPQDRQFILSSKKLLLSDSGFYLCAWMTGGLGYTFGSGTRLTVV.